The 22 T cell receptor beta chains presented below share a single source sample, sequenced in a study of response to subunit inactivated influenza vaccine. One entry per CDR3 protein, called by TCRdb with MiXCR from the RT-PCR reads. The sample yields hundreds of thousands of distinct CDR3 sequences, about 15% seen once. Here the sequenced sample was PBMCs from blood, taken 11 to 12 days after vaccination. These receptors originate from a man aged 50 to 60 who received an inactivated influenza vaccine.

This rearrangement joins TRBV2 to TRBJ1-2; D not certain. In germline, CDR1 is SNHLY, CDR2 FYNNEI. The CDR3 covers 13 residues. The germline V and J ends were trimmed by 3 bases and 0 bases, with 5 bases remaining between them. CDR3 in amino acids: CASSEFSNYGYTF. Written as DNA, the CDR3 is TGTGCCAGCAGTGAGTTTTCTAACTATGGCTACACCTTC.

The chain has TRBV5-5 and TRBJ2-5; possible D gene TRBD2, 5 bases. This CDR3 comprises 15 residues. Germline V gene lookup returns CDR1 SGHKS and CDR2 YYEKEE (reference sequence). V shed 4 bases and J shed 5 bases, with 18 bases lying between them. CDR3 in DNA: TGTGCCAGCAGCGTAGCGCCTCGTTCGGGGGAGACCCAGTACTTC. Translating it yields CASSVAPRSGETQYF.

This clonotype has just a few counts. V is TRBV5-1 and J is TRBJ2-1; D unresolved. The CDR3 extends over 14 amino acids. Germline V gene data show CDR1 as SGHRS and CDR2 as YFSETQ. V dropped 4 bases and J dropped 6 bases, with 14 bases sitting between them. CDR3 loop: CASSTETLGNEQFF. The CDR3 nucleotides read TGCGCCAGCAGCACTGAGACCTTGGGCAATGAGCAGTTCTTC.

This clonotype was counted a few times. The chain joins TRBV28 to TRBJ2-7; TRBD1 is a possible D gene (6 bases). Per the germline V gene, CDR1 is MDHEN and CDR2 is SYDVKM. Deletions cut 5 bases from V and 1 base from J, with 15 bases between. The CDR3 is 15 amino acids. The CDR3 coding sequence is TGTGCCAGCAGTCCCAGAGGGGGAATATCCTACGAGCAGTACTTC. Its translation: CASSPRGGISYEQYF.

The CDR3 DNA reads TGTGCCAGCAGCTTATTTGTCAGACAAGAGACCCAGTACTTC. Protein sequence: CASSLFVRQETQYF. The chain employs TRBV7-8 and TRBJ2-5; no reliable D call. Germline CDR1 SGHVS, CDR2 FQNEAQ. The V end lost 2 bases, the J end lost 2 bases, and 9 bases lay between the germline ends. The CDR3 is 14 amino acids.

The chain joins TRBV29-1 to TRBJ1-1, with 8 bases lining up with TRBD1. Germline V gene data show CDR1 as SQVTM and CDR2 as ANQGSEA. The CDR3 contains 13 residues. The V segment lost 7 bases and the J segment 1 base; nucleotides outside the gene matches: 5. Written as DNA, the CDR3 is TGCAGCGCCCGGACAGGGCCGAACACTGAAGCTTTCTTT. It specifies CSARTGPNTEAFF.

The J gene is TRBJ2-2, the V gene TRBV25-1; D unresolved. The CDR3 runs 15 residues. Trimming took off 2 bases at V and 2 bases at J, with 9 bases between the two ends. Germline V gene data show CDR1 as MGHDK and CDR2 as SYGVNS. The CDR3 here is CASSETAVNTGELFF. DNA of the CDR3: TGTGCCAGCAGTGAAACGGCGGTAAACACCGGGGAGCTGTTTTTT.

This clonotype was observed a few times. As DNA, the CDR3 is TGCGCCAGCAGCTTGGTTTCGGGGTACGAGCAGTACTTC. Translating gives CASSLVSGYEQYF. The rearrangement uses TRBV5-1 and TRBJ2-7, with a tentative D call TRBD2 (5 bases). The V and J ends lost 0 bases and 4 bases respectively, with 8 bases between them. The CDR3 sequence is 13 residues long. Looked up from germline, CDR1 is SGHRS and CDR2 is YFSETQ. Variable domain in full (rest from reference TRBV5-1 and TRBJ2-7): KAGVTQTPRYLIKTRGQQVTLSCSPISGHRSVSWYQQTPGQGLQFLFEYFSETQRNKGNFPGRFSGRQFSNSRSEMNVSTLELGDSALYLCASSLVSGYEQYFGPGTRLTVT.

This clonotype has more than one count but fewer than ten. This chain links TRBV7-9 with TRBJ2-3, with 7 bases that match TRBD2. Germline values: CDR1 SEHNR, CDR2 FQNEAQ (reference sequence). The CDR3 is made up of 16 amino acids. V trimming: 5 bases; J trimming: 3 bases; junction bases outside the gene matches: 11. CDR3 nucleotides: TGTGCCAGCAGCCAGGGAGGGCTAGCGAGGACAGATACGCAGTATTTT. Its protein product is CASSQGGLARTDTQYF.

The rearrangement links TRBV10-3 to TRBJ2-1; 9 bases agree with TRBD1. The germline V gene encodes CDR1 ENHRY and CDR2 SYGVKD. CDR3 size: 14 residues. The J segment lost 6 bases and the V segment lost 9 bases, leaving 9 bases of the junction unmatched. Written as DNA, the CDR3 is TGTGCCATTACCGGGACAGGGTCTGTCAATGAGCAGTTCTTC. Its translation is CAITGTGSVNEQFF.

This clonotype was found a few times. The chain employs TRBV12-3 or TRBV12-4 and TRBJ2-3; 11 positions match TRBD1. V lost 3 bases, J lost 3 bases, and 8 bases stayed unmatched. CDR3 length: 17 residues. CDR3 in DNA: TGTGCCAGCAGTTTTAGTCGGGGGACAGGGGGAACAGATACGCAGTATTTT. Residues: CASSFSRGTGGTDTQYF.

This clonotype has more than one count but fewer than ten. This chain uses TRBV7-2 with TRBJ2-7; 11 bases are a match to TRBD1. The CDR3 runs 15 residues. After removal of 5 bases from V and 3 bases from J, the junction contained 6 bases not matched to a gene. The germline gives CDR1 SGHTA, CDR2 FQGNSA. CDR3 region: CASSHRTGGFYEQYF. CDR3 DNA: TGTGCCAGCAGCCACCGGACAGGGGGCTTCTACGAGCAGTACTTC.

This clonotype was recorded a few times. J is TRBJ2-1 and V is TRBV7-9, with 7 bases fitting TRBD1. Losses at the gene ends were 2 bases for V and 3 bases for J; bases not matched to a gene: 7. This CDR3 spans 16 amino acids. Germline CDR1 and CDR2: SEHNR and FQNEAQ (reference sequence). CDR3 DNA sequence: TGTGCCAGCAGCTTACTGGGGGACAGATACTACAATGAGCAGTTCTTC. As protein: CASSLLGDRYYNEQFF.

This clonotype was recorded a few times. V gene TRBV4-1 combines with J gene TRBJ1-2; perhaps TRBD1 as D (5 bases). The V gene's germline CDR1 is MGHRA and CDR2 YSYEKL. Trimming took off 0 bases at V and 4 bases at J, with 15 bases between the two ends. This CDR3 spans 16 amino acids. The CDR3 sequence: CASSQDIWGVIYGYTF. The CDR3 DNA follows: TGCGCCAGCAGCCAAGATATCTGGGGCGTTATCTATGGCTACACCTTC.

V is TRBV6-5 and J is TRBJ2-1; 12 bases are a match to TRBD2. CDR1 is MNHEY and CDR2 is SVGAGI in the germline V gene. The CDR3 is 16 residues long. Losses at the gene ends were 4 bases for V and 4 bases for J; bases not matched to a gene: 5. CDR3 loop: CASSSPSGRVYNEQFF. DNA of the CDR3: TGTGCCAGCAGTTCCCCTAGCGGGAGGGTTTACAATGAGCAGTTCTTC.

The CDR3 sequence: CSASVGLGNEQFF. The CDR3 DNA is TGCAGTGCTAGTGTCGGCCTGGGGAATGAGCAGTTCTTC. The gene calls are TRBV20-1 and TRBJ2-1; D remains unclear. Germline CDR1 and CDR2: DFQATT and SNEGSKA (reference sequence). V lost 3 bases and J 7 bases, leaving 13 bases between the germline ends. The CDR3 runs to 13 residues.

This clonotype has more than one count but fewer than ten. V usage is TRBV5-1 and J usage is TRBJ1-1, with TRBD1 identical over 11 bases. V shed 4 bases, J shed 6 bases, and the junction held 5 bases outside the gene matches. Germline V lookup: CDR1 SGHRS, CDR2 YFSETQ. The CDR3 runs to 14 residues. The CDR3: CASSPGDRGAEAFF. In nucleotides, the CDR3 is TGCGCCAGCAGCCCCGGGGACAGGGGGGCTGAAGCTTTCTTT.

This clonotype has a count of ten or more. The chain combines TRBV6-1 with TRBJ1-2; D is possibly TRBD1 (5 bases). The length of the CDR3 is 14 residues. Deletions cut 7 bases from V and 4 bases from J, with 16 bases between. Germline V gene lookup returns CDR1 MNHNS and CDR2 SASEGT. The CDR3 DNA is TGTGCCAGCACCGACCGGGCAGGGTCCTATGGCTACACCTTC. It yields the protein CASTDRAGSYGYTF.

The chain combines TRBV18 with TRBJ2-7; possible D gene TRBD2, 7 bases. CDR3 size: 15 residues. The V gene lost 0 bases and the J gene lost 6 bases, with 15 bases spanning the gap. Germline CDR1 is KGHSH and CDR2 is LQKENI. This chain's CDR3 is CASSPPAGASVEQYF. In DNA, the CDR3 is TGTGCCAGCTCACCACCGGCGGGGGCGTCTGTCGAGCAGTACTTC.

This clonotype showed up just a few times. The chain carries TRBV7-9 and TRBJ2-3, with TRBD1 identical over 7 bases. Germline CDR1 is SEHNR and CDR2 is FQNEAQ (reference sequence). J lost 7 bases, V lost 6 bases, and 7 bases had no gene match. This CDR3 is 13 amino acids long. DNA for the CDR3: TGTGCCAGCAGAGAGGGACAGACCAATACGCAGTATTTT. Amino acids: CASREGQTNTQYF.

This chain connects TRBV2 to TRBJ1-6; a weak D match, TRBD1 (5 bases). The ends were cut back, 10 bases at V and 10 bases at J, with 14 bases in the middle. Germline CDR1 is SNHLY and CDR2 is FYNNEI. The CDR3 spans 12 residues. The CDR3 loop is CATGISRSPLHF. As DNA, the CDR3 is TGTGCCACAGGGATTTCGCGGTCACCCCTCCACTTT.

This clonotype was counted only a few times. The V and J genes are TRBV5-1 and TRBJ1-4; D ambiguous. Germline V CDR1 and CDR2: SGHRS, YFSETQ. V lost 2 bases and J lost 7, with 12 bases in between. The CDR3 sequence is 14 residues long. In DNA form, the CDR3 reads TGCGCCAGCAGCTTCGGGGAGGAAGGTGAAAAACTGTTTTTT. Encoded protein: CASSFGEEGEKLFF.